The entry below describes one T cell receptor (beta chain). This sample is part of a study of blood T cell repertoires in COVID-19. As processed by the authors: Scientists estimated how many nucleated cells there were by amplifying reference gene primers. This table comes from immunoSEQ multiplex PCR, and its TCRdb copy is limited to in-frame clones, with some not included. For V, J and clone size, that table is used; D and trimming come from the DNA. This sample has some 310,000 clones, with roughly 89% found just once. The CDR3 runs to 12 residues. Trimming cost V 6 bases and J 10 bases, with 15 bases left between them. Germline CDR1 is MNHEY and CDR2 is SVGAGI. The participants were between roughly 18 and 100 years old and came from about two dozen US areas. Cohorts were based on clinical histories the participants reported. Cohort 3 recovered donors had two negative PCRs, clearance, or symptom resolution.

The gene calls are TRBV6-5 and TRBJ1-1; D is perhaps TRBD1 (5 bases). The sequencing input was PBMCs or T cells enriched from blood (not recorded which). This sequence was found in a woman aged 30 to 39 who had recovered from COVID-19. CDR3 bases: TGTGCCAGCAGCCAACTCGGGGGAGGAGCTTTCTTT. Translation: CASSQLGGGAFF.